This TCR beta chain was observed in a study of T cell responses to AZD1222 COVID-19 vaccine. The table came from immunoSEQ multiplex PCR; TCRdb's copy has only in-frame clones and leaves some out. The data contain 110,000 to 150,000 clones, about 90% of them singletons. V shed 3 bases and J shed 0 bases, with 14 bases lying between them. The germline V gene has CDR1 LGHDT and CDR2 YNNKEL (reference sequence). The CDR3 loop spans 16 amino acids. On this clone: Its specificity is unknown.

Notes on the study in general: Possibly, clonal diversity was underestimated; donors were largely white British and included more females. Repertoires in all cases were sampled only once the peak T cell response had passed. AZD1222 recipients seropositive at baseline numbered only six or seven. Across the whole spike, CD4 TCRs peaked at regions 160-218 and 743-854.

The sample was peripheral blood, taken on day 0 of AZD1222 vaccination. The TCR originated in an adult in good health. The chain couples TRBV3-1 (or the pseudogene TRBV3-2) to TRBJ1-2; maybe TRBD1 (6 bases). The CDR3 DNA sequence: TGTGCCAGCAGCCAGGTACAGGGAGGGCCTAACTATGGCTACACCTTC. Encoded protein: CASSQVQGGPNYGYTF.